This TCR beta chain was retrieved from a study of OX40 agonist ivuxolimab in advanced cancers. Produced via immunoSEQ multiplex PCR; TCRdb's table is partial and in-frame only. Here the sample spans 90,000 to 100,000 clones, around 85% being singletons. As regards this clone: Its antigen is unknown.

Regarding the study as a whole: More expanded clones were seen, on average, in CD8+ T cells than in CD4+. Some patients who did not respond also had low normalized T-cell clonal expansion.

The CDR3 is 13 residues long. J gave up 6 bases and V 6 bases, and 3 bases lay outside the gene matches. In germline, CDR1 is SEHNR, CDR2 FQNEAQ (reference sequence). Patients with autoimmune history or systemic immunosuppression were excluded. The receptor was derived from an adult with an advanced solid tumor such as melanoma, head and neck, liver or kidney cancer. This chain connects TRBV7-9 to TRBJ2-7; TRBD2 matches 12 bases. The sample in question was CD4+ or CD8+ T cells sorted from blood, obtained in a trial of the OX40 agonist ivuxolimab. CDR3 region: CASSGLAGLEQYF. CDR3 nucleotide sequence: TGTGCCAGCAGTGGACTAGCGGGACTCGAGCAGTACTTC.